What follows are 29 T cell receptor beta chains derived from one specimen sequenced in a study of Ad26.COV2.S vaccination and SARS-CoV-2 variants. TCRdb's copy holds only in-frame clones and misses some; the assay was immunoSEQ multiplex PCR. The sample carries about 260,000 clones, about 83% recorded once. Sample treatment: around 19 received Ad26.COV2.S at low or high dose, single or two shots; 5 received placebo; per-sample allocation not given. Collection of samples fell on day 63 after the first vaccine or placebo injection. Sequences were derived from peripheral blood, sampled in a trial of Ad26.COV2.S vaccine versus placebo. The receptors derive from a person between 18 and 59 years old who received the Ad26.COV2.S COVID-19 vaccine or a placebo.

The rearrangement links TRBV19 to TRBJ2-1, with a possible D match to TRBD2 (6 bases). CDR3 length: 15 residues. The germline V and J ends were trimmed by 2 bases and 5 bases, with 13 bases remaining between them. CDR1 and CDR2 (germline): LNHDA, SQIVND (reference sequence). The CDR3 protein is CASSIRREGHNEQFF. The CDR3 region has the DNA TGTGCCAGTAGTATACGGCGGGAAGGCCACAATGAGCAGTTCTTC.

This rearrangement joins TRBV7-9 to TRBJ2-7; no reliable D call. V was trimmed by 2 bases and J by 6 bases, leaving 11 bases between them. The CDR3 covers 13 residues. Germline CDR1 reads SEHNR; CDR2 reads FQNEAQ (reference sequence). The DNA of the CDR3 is TGTGCCAGCAGCTTACTAGGACCCAGCGAGCAGTACTTC. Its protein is CASSLLGPSEQYF.

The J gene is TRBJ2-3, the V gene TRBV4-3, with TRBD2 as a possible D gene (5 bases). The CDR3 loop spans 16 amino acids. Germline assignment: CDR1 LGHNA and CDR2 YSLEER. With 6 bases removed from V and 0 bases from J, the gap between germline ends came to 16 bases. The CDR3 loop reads CASSLLVGSSTDTQYF. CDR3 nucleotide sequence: TGCGCCAGCAGTCTACTGGTAGGGAGTAGCACAGATACGCAGTATTTT.

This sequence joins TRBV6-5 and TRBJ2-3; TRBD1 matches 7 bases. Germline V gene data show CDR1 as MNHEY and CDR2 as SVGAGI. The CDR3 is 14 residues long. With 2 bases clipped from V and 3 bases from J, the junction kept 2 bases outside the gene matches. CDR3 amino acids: CASSYRGQTDTQYF. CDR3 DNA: TGTGCCAGCAGTTACAGGGGGCAGACAGATACGCAGTATTTT.

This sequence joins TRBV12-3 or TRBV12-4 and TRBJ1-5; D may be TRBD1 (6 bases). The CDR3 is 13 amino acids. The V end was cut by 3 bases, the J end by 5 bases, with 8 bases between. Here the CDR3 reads CASSLDSDQPQHF. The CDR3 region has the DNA TGTGCCAGCAGTTTGGACAGTGATCAGCCCCAGCATTTT.

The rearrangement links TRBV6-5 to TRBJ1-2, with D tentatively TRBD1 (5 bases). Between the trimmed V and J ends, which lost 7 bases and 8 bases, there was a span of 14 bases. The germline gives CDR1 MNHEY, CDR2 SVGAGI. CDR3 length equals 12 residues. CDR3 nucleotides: TGTGCCAGCAACGGTGGGGCTCAGGGCTACACCTTC. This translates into CASNGGAQGYTF.

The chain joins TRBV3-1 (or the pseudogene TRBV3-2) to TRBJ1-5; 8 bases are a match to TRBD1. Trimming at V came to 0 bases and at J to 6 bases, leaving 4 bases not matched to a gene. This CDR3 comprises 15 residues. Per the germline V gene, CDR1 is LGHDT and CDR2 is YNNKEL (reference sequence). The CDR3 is CASSQDRGQSQPQHF. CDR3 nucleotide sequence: TGTGCCAGCAGCCAAGACAGGGGGCAAAGTCAGCCCCAGCATTTT.

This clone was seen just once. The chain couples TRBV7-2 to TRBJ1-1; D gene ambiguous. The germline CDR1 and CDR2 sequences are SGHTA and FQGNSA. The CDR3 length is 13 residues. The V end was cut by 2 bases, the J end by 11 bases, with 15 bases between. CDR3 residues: CASSLTTPGGAFF. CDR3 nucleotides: TGTGCCAGCAGCTTAACAACCCCGGGTGGGGCTTTCTTT.

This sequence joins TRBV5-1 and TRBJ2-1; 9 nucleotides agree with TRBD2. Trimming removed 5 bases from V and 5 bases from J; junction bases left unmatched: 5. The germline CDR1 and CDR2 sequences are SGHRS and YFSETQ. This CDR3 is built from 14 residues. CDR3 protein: CASSRSGGNNEQFF. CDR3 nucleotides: TGCGCCAGCAGTCGCAGCGGGGGGAACAATGAGCAGTTCTTC.

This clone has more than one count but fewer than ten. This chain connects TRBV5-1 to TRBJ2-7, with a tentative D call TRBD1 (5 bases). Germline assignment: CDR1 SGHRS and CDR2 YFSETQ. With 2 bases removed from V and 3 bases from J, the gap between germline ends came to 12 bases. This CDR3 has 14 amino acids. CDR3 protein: CASSFTTVSYEQYF. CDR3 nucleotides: TGCGCCAGCAGCTTCACGACAGTGAGCTACGAGCAGTACTTC.

CDR3 nucleotide sequence: TGTGCCAGCAGTCGTTCTGGGGGCGAGACCCAGTACTTC. The encoded protein is CASSRSGGETQYF. The chain joins TRBV6-2 or TRBV6-3 to TRBJ2-5, with D possibly matching TRBD1 (6 bases). Germline V gene data show CDR1 as MNHEY and CDR2 as SVGEGT. The V end was cut by 5 bases, the J end by 5 bases, with 12 bases between. The CDR3 is 13 amino acids.

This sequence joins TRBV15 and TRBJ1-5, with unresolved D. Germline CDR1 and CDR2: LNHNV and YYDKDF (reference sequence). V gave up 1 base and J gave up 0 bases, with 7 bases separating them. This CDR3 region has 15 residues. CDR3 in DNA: TGTGCCACCAGCAGAGTACCGGATAGCAATCAGCCCCAGCATTTT. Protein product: CATSRVPDSNQPQHF.

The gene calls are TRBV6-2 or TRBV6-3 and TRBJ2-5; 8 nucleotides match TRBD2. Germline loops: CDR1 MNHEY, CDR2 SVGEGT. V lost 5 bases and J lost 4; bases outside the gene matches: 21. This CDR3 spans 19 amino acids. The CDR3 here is CASSRREGRVLAIGETQYF. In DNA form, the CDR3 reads TGTGCCAGCAGTCGCCGGGAGGGCCGAGTTCTGGCAATAGGAGAGACCCAGTACTTC.

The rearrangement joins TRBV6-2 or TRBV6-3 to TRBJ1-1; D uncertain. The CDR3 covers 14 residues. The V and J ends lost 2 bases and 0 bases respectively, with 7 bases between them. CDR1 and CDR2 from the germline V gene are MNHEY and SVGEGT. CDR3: CASSYPGLNTEAFF. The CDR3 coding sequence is TGTGCCAGCAGTTACCCTGGACTGAACACTGAAGCTTTCTTT.

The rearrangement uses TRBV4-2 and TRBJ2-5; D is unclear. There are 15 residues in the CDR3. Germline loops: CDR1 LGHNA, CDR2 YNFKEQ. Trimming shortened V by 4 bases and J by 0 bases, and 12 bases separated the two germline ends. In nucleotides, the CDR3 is TGTGCCAGCAGCCGGGTAAGGGTGGACCAAGAGACCCAGTACTTC. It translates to CASSRVRVDQETQYF.

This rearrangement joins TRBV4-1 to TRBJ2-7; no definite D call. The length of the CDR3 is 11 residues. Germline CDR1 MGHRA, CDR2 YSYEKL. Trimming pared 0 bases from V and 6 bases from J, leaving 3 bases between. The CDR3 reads CASSQEGEQYF. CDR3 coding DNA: TGCGCCAGCAGCCAAGAAGGCGAGCAGTACTTC.

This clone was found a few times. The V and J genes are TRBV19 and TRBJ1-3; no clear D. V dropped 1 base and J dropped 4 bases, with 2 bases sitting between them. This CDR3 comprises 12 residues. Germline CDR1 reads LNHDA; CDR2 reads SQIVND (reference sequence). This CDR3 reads CASSIVGNTIYF. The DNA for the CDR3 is TGTGCCAGTAGTATAGTCGGAAACACCATATATTTT.

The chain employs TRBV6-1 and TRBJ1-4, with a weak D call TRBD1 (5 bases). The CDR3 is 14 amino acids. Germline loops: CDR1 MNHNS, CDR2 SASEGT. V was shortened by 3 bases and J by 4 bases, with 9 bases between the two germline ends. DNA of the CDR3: TGTGCCAGCAGTGATGGGGGTAGTAATGAAAAACTGTTTTTT. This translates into CASSDGGSNEKLFF.

Written as DNA, the CDR3 is TGTGCCAGCAGGGAGGTTTCGGGGAGCAATCAGCCCCAGCATTTT. This gives the protein CASREVSGSNQPQHF. V is TRBV19 and J is TRBJ1-5, with TRBD1 as a possible D gene (5 bases). Between the trimmed V and J ends, which lost 9 bases and 1 base, there was a span of 16 bases. CDR1 is LNHDA and CDR2 is SQIVND in the germline V gene (reference sequence). This CDR3 has 15 residues.

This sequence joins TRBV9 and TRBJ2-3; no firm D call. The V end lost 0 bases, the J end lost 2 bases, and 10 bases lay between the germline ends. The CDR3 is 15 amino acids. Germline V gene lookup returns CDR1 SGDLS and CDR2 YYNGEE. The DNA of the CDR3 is TGTGCCAGCAGCGTAGAGGGCAGGTCCACAGATACGCAGTATTTT. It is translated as CASSVEGRSTDTQYF.

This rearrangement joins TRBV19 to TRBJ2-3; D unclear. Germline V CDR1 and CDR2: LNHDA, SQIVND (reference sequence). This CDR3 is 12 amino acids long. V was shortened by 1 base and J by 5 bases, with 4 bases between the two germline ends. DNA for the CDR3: TGTGCCAGTAGTATAGGAGAAGATACGCAGTATTTT. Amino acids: CASSIGEDTQYF.

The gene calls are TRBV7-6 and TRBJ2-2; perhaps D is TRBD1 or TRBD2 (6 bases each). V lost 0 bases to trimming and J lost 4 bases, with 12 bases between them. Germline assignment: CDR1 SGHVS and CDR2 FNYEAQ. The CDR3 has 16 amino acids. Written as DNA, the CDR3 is TGTGCCAGCAGCTTAGCGGGGGGCGGGACCACCGGGGAGCTGTTTTTT. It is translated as CASSLAGGGTTGELFF. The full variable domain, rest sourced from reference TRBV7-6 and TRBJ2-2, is GAGVSQSPRYKVTKRGQDVALRCDPISGHVSLYWYRQALGQGPEFLTYFNYEAQQDKSGLPNDRFSAERPEGSISTLTIQRTEQRDSAMYRCASSLAGGGTTGELFFGEGSRLTVL.

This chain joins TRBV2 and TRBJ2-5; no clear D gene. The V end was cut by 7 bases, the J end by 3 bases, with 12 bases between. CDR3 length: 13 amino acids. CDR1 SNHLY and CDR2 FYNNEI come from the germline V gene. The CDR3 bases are TGTGCCAGCAAGGGCGACCTGAAAGAGACCCAGTACTTC. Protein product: CASKGDLKETQYF.

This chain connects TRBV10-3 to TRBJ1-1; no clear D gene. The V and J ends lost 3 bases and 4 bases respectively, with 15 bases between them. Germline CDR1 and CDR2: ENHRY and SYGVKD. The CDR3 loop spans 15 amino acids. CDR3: CAISDEASKITEAFF. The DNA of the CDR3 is TGTGCCATCAGTGATGAAGCCTCGAAAATCACTGAAGCTTTCTTT.

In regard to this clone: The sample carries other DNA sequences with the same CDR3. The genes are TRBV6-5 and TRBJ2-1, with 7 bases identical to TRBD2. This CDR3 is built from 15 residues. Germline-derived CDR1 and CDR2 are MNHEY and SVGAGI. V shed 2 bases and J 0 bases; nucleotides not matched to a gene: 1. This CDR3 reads CASSYGGSSYNEQFF. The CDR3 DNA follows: TGTGCCAGCAGTTACGGCGGGAGCTCCTACAATGAGCAGTTCTTC.

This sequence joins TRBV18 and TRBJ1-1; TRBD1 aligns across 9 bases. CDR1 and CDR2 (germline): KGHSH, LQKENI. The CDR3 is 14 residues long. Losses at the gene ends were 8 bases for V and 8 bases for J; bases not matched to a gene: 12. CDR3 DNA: TGTGCCAGCAAGATCCCCGGGACAGGGTTAGAAGCTTTCTTT. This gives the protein CASKIPGTGLEAFF.

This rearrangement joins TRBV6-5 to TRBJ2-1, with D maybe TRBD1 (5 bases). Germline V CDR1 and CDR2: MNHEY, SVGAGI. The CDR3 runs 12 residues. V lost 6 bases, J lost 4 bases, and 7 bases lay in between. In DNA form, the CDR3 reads TGTGCCAGCAGGGACACATACAATGAGCAGTTCTTC. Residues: CASRDTYNEQFF.

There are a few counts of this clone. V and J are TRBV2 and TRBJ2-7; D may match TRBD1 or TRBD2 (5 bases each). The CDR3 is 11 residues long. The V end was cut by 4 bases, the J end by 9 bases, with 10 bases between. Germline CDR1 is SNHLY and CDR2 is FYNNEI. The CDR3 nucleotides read TGTGCCAGCAGTGGGCAGGGAGTGCAGTACTTC. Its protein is CASSGQGVQYF.

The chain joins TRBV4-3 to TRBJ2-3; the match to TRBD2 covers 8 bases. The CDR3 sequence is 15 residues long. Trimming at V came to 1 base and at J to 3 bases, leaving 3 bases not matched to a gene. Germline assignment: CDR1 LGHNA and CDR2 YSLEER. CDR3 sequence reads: CASSQAGGATDTQYF. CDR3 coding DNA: TGCGCCAGCAGCCAAGCCGGGGGGGCGACAGATACGCAGTATTTT.